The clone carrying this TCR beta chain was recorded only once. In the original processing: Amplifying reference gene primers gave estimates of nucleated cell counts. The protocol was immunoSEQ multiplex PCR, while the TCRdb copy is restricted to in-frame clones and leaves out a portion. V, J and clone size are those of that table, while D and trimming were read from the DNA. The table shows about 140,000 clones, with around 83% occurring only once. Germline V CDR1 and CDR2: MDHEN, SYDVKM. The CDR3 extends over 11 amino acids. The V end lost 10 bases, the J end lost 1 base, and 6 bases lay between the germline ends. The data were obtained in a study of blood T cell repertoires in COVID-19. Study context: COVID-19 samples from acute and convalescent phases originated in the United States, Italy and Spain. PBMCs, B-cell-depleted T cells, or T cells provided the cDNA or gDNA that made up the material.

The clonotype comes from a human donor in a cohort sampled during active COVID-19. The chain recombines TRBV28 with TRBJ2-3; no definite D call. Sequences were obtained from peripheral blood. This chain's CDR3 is CATLGTDTQYF. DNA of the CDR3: TGTGCCACCCTAGGCACAGATACGCAGTATTTT.